These T cell receptor beta chains were read from a single sample in a study of blood T cells in healthy people across ages. TCRdb independently ran MiXCR on the 5' RACE reads; one entry per CDR3 protein. The table shows about 570,000 distinct CDR3 sequences, with approximately 26% occurring only once. This same sample was also taken into another study, of T cells of mothers and their children.

Material for sequencing was blood. Receptor source: a boy aged 2-15 years in good health. Both conserved end residues are part of each CDR3. The order of the fields is CDR3 DNA, CDR3 protein, V gene, D gene, clone size, J gene. The D gene is left open where the match is weak. The size of a clone is reported for some rows only, either as once, few or many, or as a class for expanded clones.

TGCAGCGCCGCGGACAGGGGAGCCAAAAACATTCAGTACTTC CSAADRGAKNIQYF TRBV29-1 TRBD1 NA TRBJ2-4
TGTGCCAGCAGCACTCGGACGGCCTACAATGAGCAGTTCTTC CASSTRTAYNEQFF TRBV7-2 NA few TRBJ2-1
TGTGCCAGCAGCTTAGCGGGACAGTATTACGAGCAGTACTTC CASSLAGQYYEQYF TRBV7-2 TRBD1 NA TRBJ2-7
TGTGCCAGCAGTACTCACGACAGGGTCGATGGCTACACCTTC CASSTHDRVDGYTF TRBV27 TRBD1 NA TRBJ1-2
TGTGCCAGCAGCTTATACAGGGGGAATTTTAATGAGCAGTTCTTC CASSLYRGNFNEQFF TRBV7-9 TRBD1 NA TRBJ2-1
TGTGCCAGCAGTCCTAGCGACTGGACAGTGTATGGCTACACCTTC CASSPSDWTVYGYTF TRBV12-3/TRBV12-4 NA few TRBJ1-2
TGTGCCAGCAGCTCGGAGACGGGAGGGACCCAGTACTTC CASSSETGGTQYF TRBV11-2 TRBD2 few TRBJ2-5
TGTGCCAGCAGTTTTAGCCTTAATCAGCCCCAGCATTTT CASSFSLNQPQHF TRBV27 NA NA TRBJ1-5
TGCAGTGCTAGGGCCCGCCCCCGGGGATCCGATCAGCCCCAGCATTTT CSARARPRGSDQPQHF TRBV20-1 NA few TRBJ1-5
TGTGCCAGCAGTTTAGCGCCAAGGGGGGGCTTTGAGACCCAGTACTTC CASSLAPRGGFETQYF TRBV12-3/TRBV12-4 NA few TRBJ2-5
TGCAGTGCTATACCCGGGACTAGGGGCAACGAGCAGTACTTC CSAIPGTRGNEQYF TRBV20-1 TRBD2 NA TRBJ2-7
TGTGCCAGCAGCTCCTTTTCGGAGCCCCAGCATTTT CASSSFSEPQHF TRBV7-9 NA few TRBJ1-5
TGTGCCATCAGTGAGTGGCAGCCCTGGGGCGAGCAGTACTTC CAISEWQPWGEQYF TRBV10-3 NA NA TRBJ2-7
TGTGCCAGCAGCCCTAGGAGGACCAACGTCCTGACTTTC CASSPRRTNVLTF TRBV7-9 NA NA TRBJ2-6
TGCAGTGCACCAACTAGCGGGAGACCAAACATTCAGTACTTC CSAPTSGRPNIQYF TRBV20-1 TRBD2 NA TRBJ2-4
TGTGCCAGCAGTTTTGGGCAGGGCCTAGAGGAGCAGTACTTC CASSFGQGLEEQYF TRBV12-3/TRBV12-4 NA NA TRBJ2-7
TGTGCCAGCAGTTACTCGCCAGGGACCACAACTAATGAAAAACTGTTTTTT CASSYSPGTTTNEKLFF TRBV6-2/TRBV6-3 NA few TRBJ1-4
TGCGCCAGCAGTCTTGACCTTCAGTCCTTAGATCAGCCCCAGCATTTT CASSLDLQSLDQPQHF TRBV4-1 NA NA TRBJ1-5
TGTGCCAGCAGCTCTGGGGCTAGCGGGGGTGGTGAGACCCAGTACTTC CASSSGASGGGETQYF TRBV11-3 TRBD2 NA TRBJ2-5
TGTGCCAGCAGTACCGGGACAGGGGATGAAAAACTGTTTTTT CASSTGTGDEKLFF TRBV7-2 TRBD1 few TRBJ1-4
TGCAGTGTGATGGCAGCGGAGGGGAGCACAGATACGCAGTATTTT CSVMAAEGSTDTQYF TRBV20-1 NA NA TRBJ2-3
TGTGCCAGCATCCGGGGGGTAGGGGCCAACGTCCTGACTTTC CASIRGVGANVLTF TRBV12-3/TRBV12-4 TRBD2 NA TRBJ2-6
TGTGCCAGCAGTCCCTATCGACGGACTGAAGCTTTCTTT CASSPYRRTEAFF TRBV12-3/TRBV12-4 NA few TRBJ1-1
TGTGCCAGCAGCTTGGAGGGACTAGCATCCCTAGATACGCAGTATTTT CASSLEGLASLDTQYF TRBV7-2 TRBD2 NA TRBJ2-3
TGTGCCAGCACCCACAGGAGGCTAGCGGGAGAAGGATATGAGCAGTTCTTC CASTHRRLAGEGYEQFF TRBV12-3/TRBV12-4 TRBD2 NA TRBJ2-1
TGTGCCAGCAGCTTAGCCGACGGGGATGAGACCCAGTACTTC CASSLADGDETQYF TRBV7-9 NA few TRBJ2-5
TGTGCCAGCAGCTTCCAGGCTGGGGGGGCCGGAGATACGCAGTATTTT CASSFQAGGAGDTQYF TRBV7-2 NA NA TRBJ2-3
TGTGCCATCAGTGAGGGTCAGGGAAAGGCAGATACGCAGTATTTT CAISEGQGKADTQYF TRBV10-3 NA few TRBJ2-3
TGTGCCAGCAGTGAAAGAGAGACCCAGTACTTC CASSERETQYF TRBV2 NA many TRBJ2-5
TGTGCCAGTCGGGACAGCCACCAAGAGACCCAGTACTTC CASRDSHQETQYF TRBV3-1 TRBD1 NA TRBJ2-5
TGTGCCAGCAGTCCCAGCGGGGACCACGGGGAGACCCAGTACTTC CASSPSGDHGETQYF TRBV28 TRBD2 NA TRBJ2-5
TGTGCCAGCAGCCAAGATGGCGTGGGTAGCGGGGGTTCCTACGAGCAGTACTTC CASSQDGVGSGGSYEQYF TRBV4-2 TRBD2 NA TRBJ2-7
TGCGCCAGCAGCCCCCGGGACAGTTTCGAAAAACTGTTTTTT CASSPRDSFEKLFF TRBV5-1 TRBD1 NA TRBJ1-4
TGCAGTGCTACTCCCCGACACAGGAAAAACATTCAGTACTTC CSATPRHRKNIQYF TRBV20-1 NA NA TRBJ2-4
TGTGCCAGCCGTCCTAGAGGCTACGGGAACACTGAAGCTTTCTTT CASRPRGYGNTEAFF TRBV7-2 NA few TRBJ1-1